A single sample is the source of the 18 T cell receptor beta chains below, sequenced in a study of Ad26.COV2.S vaccination and SARS-CoV-2 variants. Assay used: immunoSEQ multiplex PCR; TCRdb lists only in-frame clones, some missing. The sample lists approximately 450,000 clones, 90% occurring once. Treatment noted: around 19 received Ad26.COV2.S at low or high dose, single or two shots; about 5 received placebo; per-sample allocation not given. Vaccine and placebo recipients were sampled on day 63 after the first injection. The material sequenced was peripheral blood, taken in a trial of Ad26.COV2.S vaccine versus placebo. The receptors were gathered from a person aged 18-60 years who received the Ad26.COV2.S COVID-19 vaccine or a placebo.

The chain employs TRBV6-5 and TRBJ2-2; tentatively, D is TRBD1 (5 bases). V was cut by 3 bases and J by 6 bases, with 14 bases left in between. This CDR3 has 15 amino acids. CDR1 is MNHEY, CDR2 SVGAGI, per germline. CDR3: CASSYRSGLAGELFF. The CDR3 DNA reads TGTGCCAGCAGTTATCGATCAGGGTTGGCCGGGGAGCTGTTTTTT.

CDR3 coding DNA: TGCGCCAGCAGCTTCGCCGGGGAGCTGTTTTTT. Translating gives CASSFAGELFF. V is TRBV5-1 and J is TRBJ2-2, with D unresolved. This CDR3 is built from 11 residues. CDR1 and CDR2 (germline): SGHRS, YFSETQ. V lost 2 bases, J lost 6 bases, and 2 bases lay in between.

The CDR3 DNA is TGTGCCAGCAGCCCCGAGACTAGCGGGAGGCCCAATGAGCAGTTCTTC. It codes for CASSPETSGRPNEQFF. The chain links TRBV13 to TRBJ2-1; 13 nucleotides match TRBD2. Looked up from germline, CDR1 is PRHDT and CDR2 is FYEKMQ (reference sequence). V lost 5 bases, J lost 6 bases, and 7 bases stayed unmatched. CDR3 length: 16 residues.

The chain recombines TRBV7-8 with TRBJ1-4; a possible D gene is TRBD1 (5 bases). This CDR3 comprises 15 residues. Trimming pared 0 bases from V and 7 bases from J, leaving 12 bases between. CDR1 SGHVS and CDR2 FQNEAQ come from the germline V gene. This CDR3 reads CASSLARGGGEKLFF. The DNA for the CDR3 is TGTGCCAGCAGCTTAGCGAGGGGCGGAGGTGAAAAACTGTTTTTT.

This CDR3 reads CASSIQITAYEQYF. Written as DNA, the CDR3 is TGTGCCAGTAGTATTCAGATAACCGCCTACGAGCAGTACTTC. The chain links TRBV19 to TRBJ2-7; no clear D. This CDR3 contains 14 residues. Trimming pared 3 bases from V and 2 bases from J, leaving 11 bases between. Germline lookup yields CDR1 LNHDA and CDR2 SQIVND (reference sequence).

This rearrangement joins TRBV15 to TRBJ2-7, with D possibly being TRBD1 (6 bases). CDR1 and CDR2 (germline): LNHNV, YYDKDF (reference sequence). The CDR3 has 15 amino acids. The V gene lost 0 bases and the J gene lost 6 bases, with 15 bases spanning the gap. CDR3 residues: CATSREIGRGGEQYF. CDR3 sequence (DNA): TGTGCCACCAGCAGAGAGATCGGCAGGGGCGGCGAGCAGTACTTC.

This clone was observed once. The chain has TRBV15 and TRBJ2-1; TRBD2 is a possible D gene (5 bases). Germline V lookup: CDR1 LNHNV, CDR2 YYDKDF (reference sequence). CDR3 length: 19 amino acids. V lost 0 bases to trimming and J lost 0 bases, with 18 bases between them. The chain's CDR3 is CATSRDFGGGLTSYNEQFF. The CDR3 DNA sequence: TGTGCCACCAGCAGAGATTTCGGCGGAGGCCTGACCTCCTACAATGAGCAGTTCTTC.

The V gene is TRBV7-9, the J gene TRBJ2-1; D gene unclear. Germline CDR1 SEHNR, CDR2 FQNEAQ (reference sequence). The CDR3 length is 17 residues. V lost 5 bases and J 5 bases, leaving 22 bases between the germline ends. CDR3 sequence reads: CASSPFLNGLVNNEQFF. DNA of the CDR3: TGTGCCAGCAGCCCCTTTTTGAATGGGCTGGTAAACAATGAGCAGTTCTTC.

This chain joins TRBV15 and TRBJ1-2; the D gene is possibly TRBD1 (5 bases). V lost 0 bases and J 4 bases, leaving 9 bases between the germline ends. Germline CDR1 LNHNV, CDR2 YYDKDF (reference sequence). This CDR3 comprises 14 residues. CDR3: CATSRDLGAYGYTF. CDR3 nucleotide sequence: TGTGCCACCAGCAGAGATCTCGGGGCCTATGGCTACACCTTC.

This chain uses TRBV9 with TRBJ2-3, with 7 bases identical to TRBD1. Per germline, CDR1 SGDLS and CDR2 YYNGEE. Trimming removed 5 bases from V and 1 base from J; junction bases left unmatched: 16. The CDR3 covers 18 residues. As DNA, the CDR3 is TGTGCCAGCAGTCCTGGACAGGTGACTCGCCCTCGCACAGATACGCAGTATTTT. Translated: CASSPGQVTRPRTDTQYF.

The chain joins TRBV30 to TRBJ1-1, with a tentative D call TRBD1 (6 bases). This CDR3 contains 11 residues. Per germline, CDR1 GTSNPN and CDR2 SVGIG (reference sequence). Trimming left V 3 bases short and J 6 bases short, with 8 bases between. CDR3 sequence (DNA): TGTGCCTGGAGCCAGGGGTCTGAAGCTTTCTTT. This encodes CAWSQGSEAFF.

The count of this clone is one. The chain joins TRBV9 to TRBJ2-1; 7 positions agree with TRBD2. With V trimmed by 0 bases and J by 5 bases, 8 bases remained unmatched. The CDR3 extends over 16 amino acids. Germline V gene data show CDR1 as SGDLS and CDR2 as YYNGEE. CDR3 in DNA: TGTGCCAGCAGCGTAGATGGCGGGAGCTCTCACAATGAGCAGTTCTTC. It encodes CASSVDGGSSHNEQFF.

This clone was seen only once. The CDR3 nucleotides read TGCGCCAGCAGCCAAGGCGTATTCGACACCGGGGAGCTGTTTTTT. This encodes CASSQGVFDTGELFF. The chain employs TRBV4-3 and TRBJ2-2, with D uncertain. The V gene lost 1 base and the J gene lost 3 bases, with 9 bases spanning the gap. The CDR3 totals 15 residues. The germline CDR1 and CDR2 sequences are LGHNA and YSLEER.

This clone has only one observation. The chain has TRBV7-2 and TRBJ1-6; D perhaps matches TRBD1 (5 bases). The ends were cut back, 5 bases at V and 9 bases at J, with 17 bases in the middle. The CDR3 has 15 amino acids. From germline, CDR1 is SGHTA and CDR2 FQGNSA. The CDR3 is CASSLNLGRGSPLHF. CDR3 in DNA: TGTGCCAGCAGCCTAAACCTTGGGAGGGGTTCACCCCTCCACTTT.

This clone was detected once. CDR3: CASSLAASSSGNTIYF. The CDR3 bases are TGTGCCAGCAGCTTAGCGGCGAGTTCCTCTGGAAACACCATATATTTT. J is TRBJ1-3 and V is TRBV7-6; D unresolved. The CDR3 extends over 16 amino acids. Germline loops: CDR1 SGHVS, CDR2 FNYEAQ. Trimming stripped 0 bases from V and 0 bases from J, with 9 bases between.

This sequence joins TRBV18 and TRBJ2-5, with 9 bases identical to TRBD1. CDR3 size: 17 residues. Germline lookup yields CDR1 KGHSH and CDR2 LQKENI. Unmatched junction bases numbered 10, after V lost 4 bases and J lost 1 base. The CDR3 nucleotides read TGTGCCAGCTCACAACTAACAGGGGGCTCAGGCCAAGAGACCCAGTACTTC. Residues: CASSQLTGGSGQETQYF.

V and J are TRBV4-3 and TRBJ1-5, with D possibly being TRBD1 (6 bases). Germline values: CDR1 LGHNA, CDR2 YSLEER. Trimming took off 3 bases at V and 7 bases at J, with 13 bases between the two ends. CDR3 length: 14 residues. Here the CDR3 reads CASSHVTGQQPQHF. The CDR3, as DNA: TGCGCCAGCAGCCATGTAACAGGGCAACAGCCCCAGCATTTT.

The V and J genes are TRBV4-1 and TRBJ2-1; no clear D gene. V was cut by 0 bases and J by 9 bases, with 9 bases left in between. Germline V gives CDR1 MGHRA, CDR2 YSYEKL. CDR3 length: 13 amino acids. The CDR3 DNA reads as TGCGCCAGCAGCCAAGAACCAGGCGGTGAGCAGTTCTTC. Translating it yields CASSQEPGGEQFF.